One and the same sample provided the 25 T cell receptor beta chains below, sequenced in a study of T cell responses to AZD1222 COVID-19 vaccine. This table comes from immunoSEQ multiplex PCR, and its TCRdb copy is limited to in-frame clones, with some not included. The sample records approximately 150,000 clones, 80% to 95% being singletons. This material consisted of peripheral blood, taken on day 0 of AZD1222 vaccination. Receptors originate from an adult in good health.

This chain links TRBV18 with TRBJ1-1; no clear D. Trimming left V 3 bases short and J 1 base short, with 9 bases between. The CDR3 length is 14 residues. Per the germline V gene, CDR1 is KGHSH and CDR2 is LQKENI. DNA for the CDR3: TGTGCCAGCTCACCGGTGGCAGCGAACACTGAAGCTTTCTTT. Translation gives CASSPVAANTEAFF. Full variable domain (missing parts from reference TRBV18 and TRBJ1-1): NAGVMQNPRHLVRRRGQEARLRCSPMKGHSHVYWYRQLPEEGLKFMVYLQKENIIDESGMPKERFSAEFPKEGPSILRIQQVVRGDSAAYFCASSPVAANTEAFFGQGTRLTVV.

This clone has a single count. V usage is TRBV7-9 and J usage is TRBJ1-1, with D unresolved. V was cut by 5 bases and J by 3 bases, with 16 bases left in between. The CDR3 covers 15 residues. In germline, CDR1 is SEHNR, CDR2 FQNEAQ (reference sequence). The DNA for the CDR3 is TGTGCCAGCAGCCTCGACACCCATCGGTACACTGAAGCTTTCTTT. Amino acid sequence: CASSLDTHRYTEAFF.

The chain recombines TRBV30 with TRBJ2-1, with 7 bases matching TRBD2. The CDR3 covers 14 residues. Losses at the gene ends were 3 bases for V and 6 bases for J; bases not matched to a gene: 8. The germline CDR1 and CDR2 sequences are GTSNPN and SVGIG (reference sequence). Written as DNA, the CDR3 is TGTGCCTGGAGAGGGGTTGGGAGGGGCAATGAGCAGTTCTTC. Translating it yields CAWRGVGRGNEQFF.

This clone was observed once. The J gene is TRBJ1-5, the V gene TRBV7-9; D unresolved. Trimming took off 2 bases at V and 4 bases at J, with 9 bases between the two ends. CDR3 size: 14 residues. Germline CDR1 reads SEHNR; CDR2 reads FQNEAQ (reference sequence). CDR3 nucleotides: TGTGCCAGCAGCTTAAGTTGGGATAATCAGCCCCAGCATTTT. It codes for CASSLSWDNQPQHF.

V and J are TRBV5-1 and TRBJ2-1, with TRBD2 matching over 9 bases. V shed 0 bases, J shed 7 bases, and the junction held 8 bases outside the gene matches. The germline CDR1 and CDR2 sequences are SGHRS and YFSETQ. This CDR3 comprises 16 residues. CDR3 sequence reads: CASSLEALAGLNEQFF. In nucleotides, the CDR3 is TGCGCCAGCAGCTTGGAAGCTCTAGCGGGATTGAATGAGCAGTTCTTC.

The gene calls are TRBV7-9 and TRBJ1-1; D is unresolved. In germline, CDR1 is SEHNR, CDR2 FQNEAQ (reference sequence). Trimming took off 0 bases at V and 1 base at J, with 12 bases between the two ends. CDR3 length: 16 residues. CDR3 in amino acids: CASSLAGFGKNTEAFF. CDR3 nucleotides: TGTGCCAGCAGCTTAGCGGGGTTCGGAAAGAACACTGAAGCTTTCTTT. The whole variable domain, remainder taken from reference TRBV7-9 and TRBJ1-1, is DTGVSQNPRHKITKRGQNVTFRCDPISEHNRLYWYRQTLGQGPEFLTYFQNEAQLEKSRLLSDRFSAERPKGSFSTLEIQRTEQGDSAMYLCASSLAGFGKNTEAFFGQGTRLTVV.

The CDR3 loop reads CASSIDSLLYEQYF. The CDR3 region has the DNA TGTGCCAGCAGCATCGACTCTCTCTTGTACGAGCAGTACTTC. This rearrangement joins TRBV7-2 to TRBJ2-7; D unresolved. The V gene's germline CDR1 is SGHTA and CDR2 FQGNSA. V lost 5 bases and J lost 4, with 15 bases in between. This CDR3 has 14 residues.

The chain joins TRBV15 to TRBJ2-7; no reliable D call. V lost 1 base, J lost 2 bases, and 9 bases lay in between. The CDR3 loop spans 14 amino acids. Germline CDR1 and CDR2: LNHNV and YYDKDF (reference sequence). The CDR3 is CATSRVQPPYEQYF. The CDR3 nucleotides read TGTGCCACCAGCAGAGTGCAGCCTCCCTACGAGCAGTACTTC. The full variable domain, in which reference TRBV15 and TRBJ2-7 provide the parts outside the CDR3, is DAMVIQNPRYQVTQFGKPVTLSCSQTLNHNVMYWYQQKSSQAPKLLFHYYDKDFNNEADTPDNFQSRRPNTSFCFLDIRSPGLGDTAMYLCATSRVQPPYEQYFGPGTRLTVT.

The chain combines TRBV2 with TRBJ1-5, with D possibly matching TRBD1 (5 bases). The CDR3 loop spans 16 amino acids. In germline, CDR1 is SNHLY, CDR2 FYNNEI. V lost 4 bases to trimming and J lost 0 bases, with 13 bases between them. The CDR3 DNA is TGTGCCAGCAGTGTGCAGGGATTCTCTAGCAATCAGCCCCAGCATTTT. Translated, it gives CASSVQGFSSNQPQHF. Drawing the rest from reference TRBV2 and TRBJ1-5, the complete variable domain is EPEVTQTPSHQVTQMGQEVILRCVPISNHLYFYWYRQILGQKVEFLVSFYNNEISEKSEIFDDQFSVERPDGSNFTLKIRSTKLEDSAMYFCASSVQGFSSNQPQHFGDGTRLSIL.

Only one count was recorded for this clone. The J gene is TRBJ2-7, the V gene TRBV3-1 (or the pseudogene TRBV3-2); possibly TRBD1 for D (6 bases). Germline V CDR1 and CDR2: LGHDT, YNNKEL (reference sequence). Trimming shortened V by 1 base and J by 5 bases, and 9 bases separated the two germline ends. The CDR3 is 13 residues long. The chain's CDR3 is CASSQVQGDEQYF. In DNA form, the CDR3 reads TGTGCCAGCAGCCAAGTACAGGGAGACGAGCAGTACTTC.

This clone was seen a few times. The chain uses TRBV19 and TRBJ2-5; D might be TRBD1 (6 bases). V lost 5 bases and J lost 2, with 9 bases in between. CDR1 LNHDA and CDR2 SQIVND come from the germline V gene (reference sequence). This CDR3 has 13 amino acids. CDR3 sequence: CASSADRQETQYF. As DNA, the CDR3 is TGTGCCAGTAGTGCCGACAGGCAAGAGACCCAGTACTTC.

The chain couples TRBV10-1 to TRBJ2-1, with TRBD2 matching 11 bases. The CDR3 spans 15 residues. The ends lost 8 bases at V and 2 bases at J; junction bases unmatched: 5. Germline V gene lookup returns CDR1 WNHNN and CDR2 SYGVQD (reference sequence). The CDR3 protein is CASLAGGTPYNEQFF. The CDR3 nucleotides are TGCGCCAGCCTAGCGGGGGGAACTCCCTACAATGAGCAGTTCTTC.

The chain has TRBV7-2 and TRBJ1-1; a weak D match, TRBD1 (6 bases). This CDR3 has 15 residues. The germline V gene has CDR1 SGHTA and CDR2 FQGNSA. V lost 4 bases, J lost 0 bases, and 12 bases lay in between. CDR3: CASSSSGTLNTEAFF. CDR3 nucleotides: TGTGCCAGCAGCTCCTCCGGGACACTGAACACTGAAGCTTTCTTT.

This clone was counted between two and nine times. The chain uses TRBV7-3 and TRBJ2-1, with unresolved D. Germline-derived CDR1 and CDR2 are SGHTA and FQGTGA. The V end was cut by 3 bases, the J end by 8 bases, with 17 bases between. The CDR3 spans 15 residues. The CDR3 reads CASSLGTGSRDEQFF. The CDR3 DNA follows: TGTGCCAGCAGCTTGGGAACGGGTAGTAGGGATGAGCAGTTCTTC.

The rearrangement joins TRBV9 to TRBJ1-2; tentative D call: TRBD1 (5 bases). V was clipped by 3 bases and J by 2 bases, with 14 bases between them. The CDR3 loop spans 15 amino acids. Germline V gene sequence: CDR1 SGDLS, CDR2 YYNGEE. CDR3 nucleotides: TGTGCCAGCAGCGCCCATATGGGGCGGAACTATGGCTACACCTTC. It is translated as CASSAHMGRNYGYTF.

V gene TRBV20-1 combines with J gene TRBJ2-5; 7 nucleotides agree with TRBD2. Losses at the gene ends were 3 bases for V and 6 bases for J; bases not matched to a gene: 7. The length of the CDR3 is 13 residues. Germline CDR1 reads DFQATT; CDR2 reads SNEGSKA (reference sequence). The CDR3 sequence: CSASSGGSKTQYF. The CDR3 DNA sequence: TGCAGTGCTAGTTCGGGCGGGAGTAAGACCCAGTACTTC.

The V and J genes are TRBV4-3 and TRBJ2-7, with 9 bases identical to TRBD1. The CDR3 is 16 amino acids. V lost 2 bases and J lost 0; bases outside the gene matches: 5. Germline loops: CDR1 LGHNA, CDR2 YSLEER. CDR3 DNA: TGCGCCAGCAGCCAATTCGGGACAGGGAGCTCCTACGAGCAGTACTTC. It specifies CASSQFGTGSSYEQYF.

This clone was seen a handful of times. This chain joins TRBV3-1 (or the pseudogene TRBV3-2) and TRBJ1-1, with a possible D match to TRBD1 (5 bases). V lost 4 bases and J lost 7, with 13 bases in between. The CDR3 extends over 13 amino acids. Germline-derived CDR1 and CDR2 are LGHDT and YNNKEL (reference sequence). In DNA form, the CDR3 reads TGTGCCAGCAGCCTGGGACCCTTTAGTGAAGCTTTCTTT. This sequence encodes CASSLGPFSEAFF.

The chain links TRBV18 to TRBJ2-1, with 12 nucleotides matching TRBD1. V lost 0 bases to trimming and J lost 6 bases; unmatched junction nucleotides: 9. The CDR3 is 18 residues long. Germline V gene sequence: CDR1 KGHSH, CDR2 LQKENI. DNA for the CDR3: TGTGCCAGCTCACCACCGAACTCCGGGACAGGGGGCCTCAATGAGCAGTTCTTC. It yields the protein CASSPPNSGTGGLNEQFF.

This clone was seen a single time. The chain carries TRBV14 and TRBJ2-1; D remains unclear. The length of the CDR3 is 13 residues. The germline V gene encodes CDR1 SGHDN and CDR2 FVKESK. Trimming stripped 1 base from V and 9 bases from J, with 10 bases between. The CDR3 DNA reads TGTGCCAGCAGCCAAGGCCGTGATGGTGAGCAGTTCTTC. It yields the protein CASSQGRDGEQFF.

This chain joins TRBV10-2 and TRBJ2-5; D gene uncertain. Trimming left V 3 bases short and J 7 bases short, with 12 bases between. Germline V gene sequence: CDR1 WSHSY, CDR2 SAAADI. The CDR3 spans 13 residues. In nucleotides, the CDR3 is TGCGCCAGCAGTGAAAAAGGAATAGGGACCCAGTACTTC. The encoded protein is CASSEKGIGTQYF.

This chain joins TRBV11-3 and TRBJ2-5; TRBD1 aligns across 10 bases. The germline V gene encodes CDR1 SGHNT and CDR2 YENEEA. The CDR3 has 17 residues. J lost 3 bases, V lost 1 base, and 8 bases had no gene match. CDR3 sequence (DNA): TGTGCCAGCAGCTTAGGAGAGGGGACAGGGGCCAAAGAGACCCAGTACTTC. Amino acids: CASSLGEGTGAKETQYF.

V and J are TRBV5-1 and TRBJ2-2, with D unresolved. This CDR3 contains 12 residues. CDR1 SGHRS and CDR2 YFSETQ come from the germline V gene. The V and J ends lost 4 bases and 3 bases respectively, with 4 bases between them. The CDR3 bases are TGCGCCAGCAGCATATACACCGGGGAGCTGTTTTTT. It encodes CASSIYTGELFF. The whole variable domain, filled in from reference TRBV5-1 and TRBJ2-2, reads KAGVTQTPRYLIKTRGQQVTLSCSPISGHRSVSWYQQTPGQGLQFLFEYFSETQRNKGNFPGRFSGRQFSNSRSEMNVSTLELGDSALYLCASSIYTGELFFGEGSRLTVL.

This chain joins TRBV4-1 and TRBJ2-4; 11 bases map to TRBD2. CDR3 length: 16 amino acids. Trimming removed 4 bases from V and 6 bases from J; junction bases left unmatched: 8. Germline loops: CDR1 MGHRA, CDR2 YSYEKL. The DNA for the CDR3 is TGCGCCAGCAGCCCCTTTAGCGGGGGGGCCGGAAACATTCAGTACTTC. Protein sequence: CASSPFSGGAGNIQYF.

This chain links TRBV6-6 with TRBJ2-7, with a tentative D call TRBD1 (5 bases). The germline CDR1 and CDR2 sequences are MNHNY and SVGAGI (reference sequence). V lost 6 bases and J 0 bases, leaving 9 bases between the germline ends. The CDR3 runs 13 residues. CDR3 coding DNA: TGTGCCAGCAGGGAGACAGTCTCCTACGAGCAGTACTTC. It specifies CASRETVSYEQYF.